Listed here is a single T cell receptor (beta chain). In the original analysis: Reference gene primer amplification yielded estimated nucleated cell counts. Here immunoSEQ multiplex PCR was the method, and the copy in TCRdb shows in-frame clones only, minus some. Clone size and V and J calls were adopted from that table, with D and trimming inferred from the DNA. The sample consists of 270,000 or so clones, under 90% of them appearing once. In germline, CDR1 is DFQATT, CDR2 SNEGSKA (reference sequence). V lost 3 bases and J 7 bases, leaving 13 bases between the germline ends. CDR3 size: 12 residues. These data come from a study of blood T cell repertoires in COVID-19. Study at large: COVID-19 samples, acute and convalescent, were from the United States, Italy and Spain. PBMCs, B-cell-depleted T cells, or T cells were the source of the cDNA or gDNA that made up the material.

The sequenced material came from peripheral blood. The genes are TRBV20-1 and TRBJ2-7; D perhaps matches TRBD1 (5 bases). This sequence was found in a woman aged 18-29 years with acute or convalescent COVID-19. This chain's CDR3 is CSASSDDREQYF. The CDR3 region has the DNA TGCAGTGCTAGTTCCGACGACAGAGAGCAGTACTTC.